This TCR beta chain was captured by sequencing in a study of blood T cell repertoires in COVID-19. The overall study: PBMCs, B-cell-depleted T cells, or T cells provided the cDNA or gDNA that made up the material.

The trim removed 3 bases at V and 8 bases at J, leaving 12 bases unmatched. CDR1 is KGHSH, CDR2 LQKENI, per germline. The CDR3 loop spans 15 amino acids. In the study's own analysis: Amplifying reference gene primers gave estimates of nucleated cell counts. Sequenced by immunoSEQ multiplex PCR; TCRdb stores in-frame clones only, minus some. For V, J and clone size, that table is used; D and trimming come from the DNA. Seen here are over 15,000 clones, about 80% observed once, and the top ten hold 30% to 35%. The receptor comes from a man in his 70s with active or convalescent COVID-19. The source material was peripheral blood. The genes are TRBV18 and TRBJ1-2; TRBD1 matches 7 bases. DNA for the CDR3: TGTGCCAGCTCACCCTTTAACAGGGGCGGTGAGGGCTACACCTTC. It specifies CASSPFNRGGEGYTF.